The clone carrying this TCR beta chain has more than one count but fewer than ten. Its antigen is unknown. The data are from a study of response to subunit inactivated influenza vaccine. Whole-study results and caveats: The authors proposed limited new T cell recruitment per seasonal influenza vaccination.

Per the germline V gene, CDR1 is SGHTA and CDR2 is FQGNSA. The CDR3 length is 12 residues. Trimming shortened V by 3 bases and J by 2 bases, and 5 bases separated the two germline ends. TCRdb re-called the RT-PCR reads through MiXCR, storing one row per CDR3 protein. The sample has 500,000 or so distinct CDR3 sequences; approximately 15% are singletons. The rearrangement uses TRBV7-2 and TRBJ2-7; no clear D gene. This receptor was obtained from a man in his fifties or sixties who received an inactivated influenza vaccine. Sequenced here: CD4+ T cells sorted from PBMCs, sampled less than 30 months after vaccination. The DNA for the CDR3 is TGTGCCAGCAGCTTGGACCCCTACGAGCAGTACTTC. As protein: CASSLDPYEQYF.